This T cell receptor (beta chain) derives from a study of shared clonotypes between healthy human individuals. Clones were read by immunoSEQ multiplex PCR, and TCRdb kept only the in-frame ones, dropping some. The table shows millions of clones, with roughly 94% occurring only once. Study-wide findings and caveats: Shared clonotypes across all four donors exceeded non-shared ones in generation probability.

About this clone itself: The antigen is not known.

Germline V gene sequence: CDR1 MNHEY, CDR2 SVGAGI. CDR3 length: 13 amino acids. V lost 4 bases, J lost 4 bases, and 10 bases lay in between. V is TRBV6-5 and J is TRBJ1-2; unclear D gene. The sequence was collected from a man aged 18 to 35 in good health. The sample taken for sequencing was naive CD4+ T cells sorted from blood. The sample's subset: CD45RA+ positively selected. This CDR3 reads CASSFRAFYGYTF. The CDR3 DNA is TGTGCCAGCAGTTTCCGGGCCTTCTATGGCTACACCTTC.